This T cell receptor beta chain was sequenced in a study of CXCR3-negative and CXCR3-positive naive CD8 T cells. Findings and limits, study-wide: Diversity proved comparably high across both naive subsets and much lower in memory CD8+ cells.

The CDR3 totals 16 residues. In germline, CDR1 is SGHVS, CDR2 FNYEAQ. UMI labels and 5' RACE were used to prepare the TRB cDNA libraries. TCRdb derives one entry per CDR3 protein from the 5' RACE reads, leaving out DNA. The ten most abundant clones cover 2% to 2.5% of a sample with around 50,000 distinct CDR3 sequences. As for this clonotype: No antigen is known for it.

Sequenced: naive CXCR3- CD8+ T cells from blood. Subset here: CD45RO-CCR7+CD27+CD95- naive CD8+ T cells lacking CXCR3 (TNR3-). The V and J genes are TRBV7-6 and TRBJ2-7; TCRdb proposes TRBD2, but this gene call is untestable without DNA. The TCR sequence derives from a human donor in good health. Some clones in this sample may be carry-over from other donors' samples. The CDR3: CASSPLLAGGKYEQYF.